This T cell receptor beta chain was profiled in a study of blood T cell repertoires in COVID-19. Overall study context: Acute and convalescent COVID-19 samples came from the United States, Italy and Spain.

Germline-derived CDR1 and CDR2 are SGHNT and YYREEE (reference sequence). This CDR3 is built from 15 residues. V shed 5 bases and J 2 bases; nucleotides not matched to a gene: 8. Per the original methods: For nucleated cells, counts were estimated from reference gene primer amplification. The assay was immunoSEQ multiplex PCR, and TCRdb's table has in-frame clones only and misses some. V and J calls and clone size are as listed in that table; D and trimming were resolved from the DNA. The table has 20,000 to 30,000 clones, nearly 90% seen once. This clone is a singleton in its sample. The sequenced material came from peripheral blood. The rearrangement links TRBV5-4 to TRBJ2-3, with 7 bases identical to TRBD2. This clonotype originated in a woman between 55 and 75 years old with active COVID-19. DNA of the CDR3: TGTGCCAGCAGGGCGGGGAGGGGTACCACAGATACGCAGTATTTT. Translation: CASRAGRGTTDTQYF.